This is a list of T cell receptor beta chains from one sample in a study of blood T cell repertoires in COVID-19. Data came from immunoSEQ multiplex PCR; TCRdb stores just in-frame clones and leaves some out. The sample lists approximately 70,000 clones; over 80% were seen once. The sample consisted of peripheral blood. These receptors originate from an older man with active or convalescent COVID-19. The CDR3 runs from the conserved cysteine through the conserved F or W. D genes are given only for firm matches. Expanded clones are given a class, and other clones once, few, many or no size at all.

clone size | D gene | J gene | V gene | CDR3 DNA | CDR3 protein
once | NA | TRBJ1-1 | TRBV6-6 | TGTGCCATAAGGGGACATCTGAACACTGAAGCTTTCTTT | CAIRGHLNTEAFF
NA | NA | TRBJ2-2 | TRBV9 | TGTGCCAGCAGCTTCAGTACAGGGCCCGGGGAGCTGTTTTTT | CASSFSTGPGELFF
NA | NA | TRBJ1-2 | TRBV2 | TGTGCCAGCAGTGTCCCCCCGAGGGGGTTAGGTGGCTACACCTTC | CASSVPPRGLGGYTF
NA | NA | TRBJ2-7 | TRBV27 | TGTGCCAGCAGTTTATTTCCAGGGGCCTCCTACGAGCAGTACTTC | CASSLFPGASYEQYF
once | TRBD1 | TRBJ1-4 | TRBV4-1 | TGCGCCAGCAGCCGGACAGGGGTGGTTAATGAAAAACTGTTTTTT | CASSRTGVVNEKLFF
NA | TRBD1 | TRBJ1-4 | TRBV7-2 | TGTGCCAGCAGAGAACAGGGGGCTAATGAAAAACTGTTTTTT | CASREQGANEKLFF
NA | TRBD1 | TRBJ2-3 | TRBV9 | TGTGCCAGCAGCGCCGCCTACAGGGGGCGCGCAGATACGCAGTATTTT | CASSAAYRGRADTQYF
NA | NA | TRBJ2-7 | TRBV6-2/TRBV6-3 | TGTGCCAGCAGTCCGCCGGGTGAGCAGTACTTC | CASSPPGEQYF
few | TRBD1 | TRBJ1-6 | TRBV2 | TGTGCCAGCAGGAGGGGGCTCCTTAATTCACCCCTCCACTTT | CASRRGLLNSPLHF
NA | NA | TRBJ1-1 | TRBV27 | TGTGCCAGCAGATCTGACACTGAAGCTTTCTTT | CASRSDTEAFF
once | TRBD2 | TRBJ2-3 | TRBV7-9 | TGTGCCAGCAGCTTTTCCACTAGCGGGGGCACAGATACGCAGTATTTT | CASSFSTSGGTDTQYF
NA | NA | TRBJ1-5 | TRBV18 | TGTGCCAGCTCACCACCCCAGGGTCAGCCCCAGCATTTT | CASSPPQGQPQHF
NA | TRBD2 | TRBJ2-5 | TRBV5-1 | TGCGCCAGCAGCGCTAGCGGGGGGCTGGAGACCCAGTACTTC | CASSASGGLETQYF
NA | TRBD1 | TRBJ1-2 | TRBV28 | TGTGCCATCGGATCCGGGACAGGCCTGTATGGCTACACCTTC | CAIGSGTGLYGYTF
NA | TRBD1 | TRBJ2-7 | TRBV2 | TGTGCCAGCAGGGACGTCGACAGGGGCTACGAGCAGTACTTC | CASRDVDRGYEQYF
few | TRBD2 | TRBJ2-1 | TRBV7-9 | TGTGCCAGCAGCCTTACTAGCGGGAGGAAAAATGAGCAGTTCTTC | CASSLTSGRKNEQFF